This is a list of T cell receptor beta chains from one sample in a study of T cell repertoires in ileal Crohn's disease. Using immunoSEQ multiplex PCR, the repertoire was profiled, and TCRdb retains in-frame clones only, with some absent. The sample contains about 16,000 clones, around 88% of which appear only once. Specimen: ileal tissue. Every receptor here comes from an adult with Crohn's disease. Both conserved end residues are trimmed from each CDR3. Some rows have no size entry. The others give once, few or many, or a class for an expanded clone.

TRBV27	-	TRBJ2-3	ASSLRGDTQY
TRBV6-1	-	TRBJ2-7	ASRGGSYEQY
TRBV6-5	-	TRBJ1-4	ASSYSIRNEKLF
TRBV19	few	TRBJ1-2	ASSEQGLGYGYT
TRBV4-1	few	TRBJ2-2	ASSHRRGGNQNTGELF
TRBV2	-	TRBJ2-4	ASRETWDRVGVKNIQY
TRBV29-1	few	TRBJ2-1	SVLIYTRSSYNEQF
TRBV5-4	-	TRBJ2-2	ASSARTGAGELF
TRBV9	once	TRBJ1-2	ASSLTIQQGTYGYT
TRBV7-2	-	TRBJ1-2	ASSLVGSLGGNHYGYT
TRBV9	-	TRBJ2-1	ANSVELDEQF
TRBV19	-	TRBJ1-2	ASSIGGTGGVYGYT
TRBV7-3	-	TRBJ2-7	ASSLSITYEQY
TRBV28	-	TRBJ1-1	ASRLTGTVEAF
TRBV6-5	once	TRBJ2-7	ASSYSFAGSRREQY
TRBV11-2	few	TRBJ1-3	ASSSQSSGNTIY
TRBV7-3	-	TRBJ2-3	ASSSGGGTDTQY
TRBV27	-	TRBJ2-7	ASSKRTRLYEQY
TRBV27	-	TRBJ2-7	ASRRTGGGTLGRYEQY
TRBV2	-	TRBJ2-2	ASGRDGVTGELF
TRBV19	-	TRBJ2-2	ASLSGTANTGELF
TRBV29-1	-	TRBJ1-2	SDAGADFNYGYT
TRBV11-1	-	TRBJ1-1	ASSLTTWTEAF
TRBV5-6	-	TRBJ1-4	ASSERTGGWNEKLF
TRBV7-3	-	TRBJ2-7	ASSPQQGYEQY
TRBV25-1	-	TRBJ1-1	ASSEYNSNTEAF
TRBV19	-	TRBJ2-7	ASRRQGTSYEQY
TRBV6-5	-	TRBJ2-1	ASSYTHRVHEQF
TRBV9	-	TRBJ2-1	ASSPRTSGTNEQF
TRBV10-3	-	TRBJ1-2	AISNYGQGEYGYT
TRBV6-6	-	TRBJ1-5	ASSYPQGGGNQPQH
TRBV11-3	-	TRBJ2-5	ASSLGLAGVETQY
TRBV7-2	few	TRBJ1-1	ASSWDRESAF
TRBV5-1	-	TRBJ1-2	ASSSALRGIYGYT
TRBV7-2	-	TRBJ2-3	ASSRSRASPDTQY
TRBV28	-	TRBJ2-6	ASRRKAGAGANVLT
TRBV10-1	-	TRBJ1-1	ASSGAENTEAF
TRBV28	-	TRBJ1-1	ASSLIGGGAEAF
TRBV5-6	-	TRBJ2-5	ASSLMLTEATN
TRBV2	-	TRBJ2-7	ASSEARPSRGPRGYEQY
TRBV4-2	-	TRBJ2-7	ASSQGGDRSYEQY
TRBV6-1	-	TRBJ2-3	ASRRTSGSTDTQY
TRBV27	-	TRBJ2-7	ASSSFHEQY
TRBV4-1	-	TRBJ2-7	ASSQDLLAGVREQY
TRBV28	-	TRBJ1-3	ASSLGRISGNTIY
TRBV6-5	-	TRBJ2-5	ASRPTGRGETQY
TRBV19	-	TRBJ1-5	AVSSGGRSNQPQH
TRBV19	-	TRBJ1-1	ASSIESGDPRAF
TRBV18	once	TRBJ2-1	ASSQETSGRTDEQF
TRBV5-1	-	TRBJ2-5	ASSSGTSGSLGETQY
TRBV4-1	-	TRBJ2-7	ASSQGQGAFYEQY